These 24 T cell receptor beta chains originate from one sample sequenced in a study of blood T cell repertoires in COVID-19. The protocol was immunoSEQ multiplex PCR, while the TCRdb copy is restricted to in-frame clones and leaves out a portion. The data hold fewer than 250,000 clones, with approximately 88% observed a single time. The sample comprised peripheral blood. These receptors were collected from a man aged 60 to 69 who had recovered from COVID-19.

The CDR3 DNA follows: TGTGCCAGCAGCCCGACTAGCGGTACCTACGAGCAGTACTTC. It is translated as CASSPTSGTYEQYF. The chain joins TRBV7-2 to TRBJ2-7, with 9 bases identical to TRBD2. The CDR3 has 14 amino acids. Germline V gene lookup returns CDR1 SGHTA and CDR2 FQGNSA. Losses at the gene ends were 5 bases for V and 2 bases for J; bases not matched to a gene: 4.

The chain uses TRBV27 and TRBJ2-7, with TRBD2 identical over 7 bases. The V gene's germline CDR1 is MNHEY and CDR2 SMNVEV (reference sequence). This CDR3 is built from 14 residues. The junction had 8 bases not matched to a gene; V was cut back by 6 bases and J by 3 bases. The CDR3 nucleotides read TGTGCCAGCAGGCCTAGCGGAAGAATCTACGAGCAGTACTTC. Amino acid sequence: CASRPSGRIYEQYF.

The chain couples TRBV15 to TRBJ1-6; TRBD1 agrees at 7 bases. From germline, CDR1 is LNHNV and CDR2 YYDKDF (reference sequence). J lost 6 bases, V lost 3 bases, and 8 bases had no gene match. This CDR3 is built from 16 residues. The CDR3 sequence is CATSSDRERGNSPLHF. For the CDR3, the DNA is TGTGCCACCAGCAGTGACAGGGAAAGGGGTAATTCACCCCTCCACTTT.

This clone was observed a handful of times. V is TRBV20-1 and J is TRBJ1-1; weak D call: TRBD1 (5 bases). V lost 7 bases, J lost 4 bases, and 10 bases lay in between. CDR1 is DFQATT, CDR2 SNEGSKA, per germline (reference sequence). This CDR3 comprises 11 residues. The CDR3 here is CSGSDSTEAFF. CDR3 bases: TGCAGTGGCTCCGACAGCACTGAAGCTTTCTTT.

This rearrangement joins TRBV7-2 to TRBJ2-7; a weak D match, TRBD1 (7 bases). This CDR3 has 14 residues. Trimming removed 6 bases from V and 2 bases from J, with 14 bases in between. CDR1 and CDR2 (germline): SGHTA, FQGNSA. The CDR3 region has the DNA TGTGCCAGCAGTTCCAGGGGGGCCCCCTACGAGCAGTACTTC. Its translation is CASSSRGAPYEQYF.

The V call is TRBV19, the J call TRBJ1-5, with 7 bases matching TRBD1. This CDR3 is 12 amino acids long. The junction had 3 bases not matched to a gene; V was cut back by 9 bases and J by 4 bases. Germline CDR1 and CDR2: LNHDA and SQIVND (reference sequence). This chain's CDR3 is CARDRENQPQHF. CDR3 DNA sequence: TGTGCCAGAGACAGGGAAAATCAGCCCCAGCATTTT.

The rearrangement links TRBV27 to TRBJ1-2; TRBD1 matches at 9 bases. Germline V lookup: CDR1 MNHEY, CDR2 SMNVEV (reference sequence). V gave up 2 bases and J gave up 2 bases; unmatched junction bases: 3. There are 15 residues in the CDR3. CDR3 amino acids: CASSLTGTGNYGYTF. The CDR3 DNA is TGTGCCAGCAGTTTAACCGGGACAGGGAACTATGGCTACACCTTC.

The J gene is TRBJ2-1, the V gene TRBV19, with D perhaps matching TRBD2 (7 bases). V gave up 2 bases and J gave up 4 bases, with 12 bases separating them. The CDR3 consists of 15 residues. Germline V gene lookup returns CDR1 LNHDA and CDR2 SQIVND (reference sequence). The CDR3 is CASSIKRGGYNEQFF. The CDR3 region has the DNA TGTGCCAGTAGTATAAAAAGGGGGGGGTACAATGAGCAGTTCTTC.

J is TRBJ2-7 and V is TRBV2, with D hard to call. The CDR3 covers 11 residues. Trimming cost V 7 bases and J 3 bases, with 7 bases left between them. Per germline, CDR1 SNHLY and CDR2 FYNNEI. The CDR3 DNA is TGTGCCAGCACCAGGAACTACGAGCAGTACTTC. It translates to CASTRNYEQYF. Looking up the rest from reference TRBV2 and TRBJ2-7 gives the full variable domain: EPEVTQTPSHQVTQMGQEVILRCVPISNHLYFYWYRQILGQKVEFLVSFYNNEISEKSEIFDDQFSVERPDGSNFTLKIRSTKLEDSAMYFCASTRNYEQYFGPGTRLTVT.

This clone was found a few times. The CDR3 protein is CASSPPQVAGELFF. For the CDR3, the DNA is TGTGCCAGCAGCCCTCCACAAGTCGCCGGGGAGCTGTTTTTT. V is TRBV4-2 and J is TRBJ2-2; the D is unclear. CDR1 is LGHNA and CDR2 is YNFKEQ in the germline V gene. The CDR3 extends over 14 amino acids. The ends were cut back, 4 bases at V and 6 bases at J, with 12 bases in the middle.

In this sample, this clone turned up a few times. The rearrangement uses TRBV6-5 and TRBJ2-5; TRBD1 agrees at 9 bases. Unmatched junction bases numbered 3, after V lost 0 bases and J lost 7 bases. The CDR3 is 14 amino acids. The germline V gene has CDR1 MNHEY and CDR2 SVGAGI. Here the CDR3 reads CASSYSRQGGTQYF. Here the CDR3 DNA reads TGTGCCAGCAGTTACTCTCGACAGGGGGGGACCCAGTACTTC.

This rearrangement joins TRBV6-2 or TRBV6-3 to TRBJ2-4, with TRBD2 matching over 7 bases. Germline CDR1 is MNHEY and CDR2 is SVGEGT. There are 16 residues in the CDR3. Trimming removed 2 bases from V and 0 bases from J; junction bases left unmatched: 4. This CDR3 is CASSYKREIAKNIQYF. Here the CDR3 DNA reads TGTGCCAGCAGTTACAAGCGGGAAATAGCCAAAAACATTCAGTACTTC.

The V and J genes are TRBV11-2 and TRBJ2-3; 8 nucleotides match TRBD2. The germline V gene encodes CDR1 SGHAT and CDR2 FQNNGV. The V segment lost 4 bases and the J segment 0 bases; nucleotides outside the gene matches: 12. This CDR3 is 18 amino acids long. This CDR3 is CASSYGLAGFTSTDTQYF. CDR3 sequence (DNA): TGTGCCAGCAGCTACGGGCTAGCGGGCTTTACTAGCACAGATACGCAGTATTTT.

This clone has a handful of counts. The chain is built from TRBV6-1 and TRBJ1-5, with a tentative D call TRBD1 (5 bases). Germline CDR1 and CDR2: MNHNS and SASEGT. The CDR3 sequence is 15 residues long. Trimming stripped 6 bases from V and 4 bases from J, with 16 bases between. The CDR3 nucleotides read TGTGCCAGCAGCCTGCCAGGGTTTACGAATCAGCCCCAGCATTTT. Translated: CASSLPGFTNQPQHF.

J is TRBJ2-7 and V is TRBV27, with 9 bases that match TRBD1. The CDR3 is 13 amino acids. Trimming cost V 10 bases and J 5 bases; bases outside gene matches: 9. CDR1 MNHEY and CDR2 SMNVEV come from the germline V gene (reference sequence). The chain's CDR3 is CATMRTGAHEQYF. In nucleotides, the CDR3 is TGTGCCACGATGAGGACAGGGGCCCACGAGCAGTACTTC.

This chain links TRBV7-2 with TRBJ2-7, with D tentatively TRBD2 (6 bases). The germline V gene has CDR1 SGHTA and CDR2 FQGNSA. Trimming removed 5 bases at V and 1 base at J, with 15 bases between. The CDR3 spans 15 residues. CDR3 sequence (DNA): TGTGCCAGCAGCCCCGAAATGGGGAGGTCCTACGAGCAGTACTTC. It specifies CASSPEMGRSYEQYF.

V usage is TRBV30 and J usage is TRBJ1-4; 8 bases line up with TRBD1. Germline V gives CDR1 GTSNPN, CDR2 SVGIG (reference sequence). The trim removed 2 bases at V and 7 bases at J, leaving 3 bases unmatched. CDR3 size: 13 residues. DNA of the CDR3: TGTGCCTGGAGTTCCGGGACAGGTGAAAAACTGTTTTTT. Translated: CAWSSGTGEKLFF.

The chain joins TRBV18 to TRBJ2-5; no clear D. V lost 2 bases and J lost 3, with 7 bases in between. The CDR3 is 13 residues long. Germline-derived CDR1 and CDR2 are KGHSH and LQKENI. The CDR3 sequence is CASSPEQEETQYF. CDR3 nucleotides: TGTGCCAGCTCACCAGAGCAGGAAGAGACCCAGTACTTC.

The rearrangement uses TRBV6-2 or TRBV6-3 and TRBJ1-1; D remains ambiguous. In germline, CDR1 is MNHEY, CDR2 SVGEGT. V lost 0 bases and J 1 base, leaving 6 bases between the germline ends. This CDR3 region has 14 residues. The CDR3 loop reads CASSYSTGNTEAFF. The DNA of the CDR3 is TGTGCCAGCAGTTACTCGACGGGGAACACTGAAGCTTTCTTT.

CDR3 sequence: CASSSTGSGELFF. As DNA, the CDR3 is TGTGCCAGCAGCTCGACAGGGAGCGGGGAGCTGTTTTTT. This sequence joins TRBV2 and TRBJ2-2; 7 nucleotides line up with TRBD1. V lost 6 bases and J lost 7; bases outside the gene matches: 5. Germline assignment: CDR1 SNHLY and CDR2 FYNNEI. This CDR3 has 13 residues.

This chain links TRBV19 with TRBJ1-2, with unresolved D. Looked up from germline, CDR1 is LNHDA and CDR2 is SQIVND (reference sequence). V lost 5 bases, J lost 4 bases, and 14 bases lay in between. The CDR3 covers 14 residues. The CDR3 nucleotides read TGTGCCAGTAGTTTTGTTGGAGGGTCCTATGGCTACACCTTC. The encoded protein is CASSFVGGSYGYTF.

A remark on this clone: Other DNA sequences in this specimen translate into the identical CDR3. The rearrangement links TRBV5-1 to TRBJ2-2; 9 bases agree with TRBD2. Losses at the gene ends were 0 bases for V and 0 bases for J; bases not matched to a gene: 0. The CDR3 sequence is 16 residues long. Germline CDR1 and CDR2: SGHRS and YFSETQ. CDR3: CASSLVAGANTGELFF. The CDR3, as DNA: TGCGCCAGCAGCTTGGTAGCGGGAGCGAACACCGGGGAGCTGTTTTTT.

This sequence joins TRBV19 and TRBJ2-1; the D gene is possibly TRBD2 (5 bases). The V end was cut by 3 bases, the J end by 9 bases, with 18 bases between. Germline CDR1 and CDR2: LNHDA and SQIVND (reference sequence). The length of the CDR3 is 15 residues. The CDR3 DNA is TGTGCCAGTAGTATTGGTGGGAGAGGGTTTTTTGAGCAGTTCTTC. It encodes CASSIGGRGFFEQFF. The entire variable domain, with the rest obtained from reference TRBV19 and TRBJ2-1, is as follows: DGGITQSPKYLFRKEGQNVTLSCEQNLNHDAMYWYRQDPGQGLRLIYYSQIVNDFQKGDIAEGYSVSREKKESFPLTVTSAQKNPTAFYLCASSIGGRGFFEQFFGPGTRLTVL.

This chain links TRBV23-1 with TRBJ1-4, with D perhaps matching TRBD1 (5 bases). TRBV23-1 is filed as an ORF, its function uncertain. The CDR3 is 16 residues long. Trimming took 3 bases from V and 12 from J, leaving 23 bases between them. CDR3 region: CASSHLLVPTGNELFF. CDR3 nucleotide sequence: TGCGCCAGCAGTCACCTCCTAGTCCCCACAGGTAACGAACTGTTTTTT.